Given below is one T cell receptor beta chain in context. The antigen is undetermined. V was shortened by 0 bases and J by 0 bases, with 12 bases between the two germline ends. Germline loops: CDR1 SGDLS, CDR2 YYNGEE. The CDR3 runs to 16 residues. Amplified regions were TCR beta CDR3 sequences from RNA transcripts. The HTBI primer set served for first-round RT-PCR of the TCR CDR3. TCRdb re-called the multiplex PCR reads with MiXCR, one entry per CDR3 protein. This repertoire shows approximately 510,000 distinct CDR3 sequences, less than 25% found once; its top ten account for 26%. This sample was included in a study of T cells in Graves' hyperthyroidism and ophthalmopathy. Broader study findings: Ophthalmopathy and stable hyperthyroidism were separated by a 13 V-J model.

Disease duration under 2 months; hyperthyroidism patients were aged 18 to 65. The study excluded patients with uncontrolled infection, other autoimmune disease, pregnancy or lactation. PBMCs were sourced from more than 7.5 ml fresh peripheral blood. The sequence was collected from a man aged 18 to 29 with Graves' hyperthyroidism. The genes are TRBV9 and TRBJ1-2; tentatively, D is TRBD1 (6 bases). Sequencing was performed on blood. The CDR3 DNA follows: TGTGCCAGCAGCGTAGCCGGGACACCCACTAACTATGGCTACACCTTC. It yields the protein CASSVAGTPTNYGYTF.